Following are 5 T cell receptor beta chains from one sample sequenced in a study of control samples from healthy donors and cancer patients. Profiling relied on immunoSEQ multiplex PCR, and the TCRdb table lists in-frame clones only, not all of them. The sample lists 150,000 or so clones, just over 85% seen once, with over 4% in the top ten. Sample: blood. Receptor source: a woman younger than 45 in good health.

To note about this clone: The same CDR3 can be traced to other DNA sequences in this sample. The chain couples TRBV5-1 to TRBJ2-1, with unresolved D. The CDR3 loop spans 15 amino acids. V gave up 0 bases and J gave up 0 bases, with 7 bases separating them. Germline CDR1 SGHRS, CDR2 YFSETQ. The CDR3: CASSLEDSSYNEQFF. The CDR3, as DNA: TGCGCCAGCAGCTTGGAGGATAGCTCCTACAATGAGCAGTTCTTC.

The genes are TRBV3-1 (or the pseudogene TRBV3-2) and TRBJ2-1; TRBD1 aligns across 10 bases. The V and J ends lost 2 bases and 6 bases, in that order; junction bases with no gene match: 13. Looked up from germline, CDR1 is LGHDT and CDR2 is YNNKEL (reference sequence). This CDR3 has 18 amino acids. DNA for the CDR3: TGTGCCAGCAGCCAATCTCCTCCGGGACAGGGGTCGGCCAATGAGCAGTTCTTC. Translating it yields CASSQSPPGQGSANEQFF.

This sequence joins TRBV28 and TRBJ2-5; D not certain. This CDR3 is built from 14 residues. Trimming pared 7 bases from V and 3 bases from J, leaving 15 bases between. Looked up from germline, CDR1 is MDHEN and CDR2 is SYDVKM. The CDR3 DNA reads as TGTGCCAGCAATTGGCACAGTGGTAAAGAGACCCAGTACTTC. Translating gives CASNWHSGKETQYF.

As concerns this clone: One junction end disagrees with the germline gene, perhaps due to a read error. CDR3 residues: CDPGPLRETQYF. CDR3 DNA: TGCGACCCGGGGCCCCTCCGGGAGACCCAGTACTTC. This sequence joins TRBV10-3 and TRBJ2-5; D tentatively reads TRBD1 or TRBD2 (5 bases each). The CDR3 totals 12 residues. Germline V CDR1 and CDR2: ENHRY, SYGVKD.

J is TRBJ2-7 and V is TRBV4-1, with a tentative D call TRBD2 (6 bases). Germline V CDR1 and CDR2: MGHRA, YSYEKL. The CDR3 extends over 17 amino acids. The V end was cut by 1 base, the J end by 0 bases, with 16 bases between. For the CDR3, the DNA is TGCGCCAGCAGCCAAGGAATGAAGGGACTTAGCTCCTACGAGCAGTACTTC. Translated: CASSQGMKGLSSYEQYF.